This T cell receptor beta chain emerged from a study of neurological immune-mediated disorders. This clonotype was recorded at least ten times. Antigen specificity is unknown. Study results and limitations: The greatest TCR clonal expansion occurred in HTLV-1-associated myelopathy and the least in multiple sclerosis, which fell below healthy controls.

The CDR3 length is 14 residues. Unmatched junction bases numbered 7, after V lost 5 bases and J lost 8 bases. Every sequencing run generated in excess of 180 million TCR-beta sequences. These sequences covered 15-18 subjects. TCRdb recomputed calls from the 5' RACE reads with MiXCR, one row per CDR3 protein. This sample has approximately 48,000 distinct CDR3 sequences, with just over 3% found just once. The source of this sequence is a woman in her 50s with multiple sclerosis. Specimen: PBMCs. This chain connects TRBV12-3 or TRBV12-4 to TRBJ1-4; 8 nucleotides align to TRBD1. CDR3 DNA: TGTGCCAGCAGTCTACGGACAGGGTCGGAAAAACTGTTTTTT. Its translation is CASSLRTGSEKLFF.